This TCR beta chain came from a study of metastatic and nonmetastatic thyroid tumors. Study conclusions and caveats: Compared with benign nodules, malignant thyroid tumors were reported to have significantly higher TCR beta diversity in both blood and tumor.

Points on this clone: The target antigen is unknown.

This CDR3 is 18 amino acids long. V was clipped by 4 bases and J by 4 bases; unmatched bases: 17. The V gene's germline CDR1 is SNHLY and CDR2 FYNNEI. How the authors handled the data: A classifier for distant metastasis in papillary thyroid cancer was constructed using CDR3 differences observed across clinicopathological groups. Via MiXCR, TCRdb re-called the PCR reads. It is TCRdb's table, rather than the study itself, that gives the V and J calls and clone size. The sample contains thousands of clones, about 22% of which appear only once. There were no patients who had received any treatment before thyroid surgery.

This receptor was obtained from a male donor with papillary thyroid cancer or a benign thyroid nodule (not recorded which). Some clones in this sample may be carry-over from other donors' samples. The chain is built from TRBV2 and TRBJ2-7; 9 nucleotides agree with TRBD2. The sequenced sample was tumor tissue. CDR3 region: CASSGASGLAVVQYEQYF. Written as DNA, the CDR3 is TGTGCCAGCAGTGGAGCCTCGGGACTAGCTGTAGTTCAGTACGAGCAGTACTTC.